The clone carrying this TCR beta chain has a single count. This sample was included in a study of blood T cell repertoires in COVID-19. Study background: Material from acute and convalescent COVID-19 was sourced from the United States, Italy and Spain. T cells, B-cell-depleted T cells, or PBMCs supplied cDNA or gDNA.

Authors' data handling: Estimated nucleated cell counts came from reference gene primer amplification. Here immunoSEQ multiplex PCR was the method, and the copy in TCRdb shows in-frame clones only, minus some. Clonal size and the V and J genes are those of that table, whereas D and trimming came from the DNA. Counted here are around 64,000 clones, roughly 80% occurring once; the ten biggest clones make up approximately 12%. The source is a human donor in a cohort sampled during active COVID-19. Source material: peripheral blood.

The CDR3 here is CATSPSVRGNTQYF. The CDR3 coding sequence is TGTGCCACCAGTCCCTCAGTAAGGGGGAATACGCAGTATTTT. This chain links TRBV24-1 with TRBJ2-3; D perhaps matches TRBD1 (6 bases). The CDR3 contains 14 residues. V lost 6 bases and J lost 7, with 16 bases in between. Germline CDR1 is KGHDR and CDR2 is SFDVKD.